These 27 T cell receptor beta chains were all obtained from the same sample, sequenced in a study of cytomegalovirus exposure and HLA in healthy donors (dated by TCRdb to between 2016 and 2019). The library was made by the immunoSEQ multiplex PCR assay. A mixture of 60 forward primers for TCR Vbeta segments and 13 reverse primers for TCR Jbeta segments was used in the multiplex PCR. What TCRdb holds here is the immuneACCESS table cut down to in-frame rearrangements. Part of the clones is not present; checked against another copy, under half of the missing clones reflect an unresolved V gene, and the others are unexplained. The sample table contains 100,000 to 150,000 clones; only one count was recorded for under 12% of them. Together, the top ten hold 4.6% of the sample. The specimen was PBMCs. These receptors all stem from a woman younger than 30 in good health and CMV-seropositive.

V usage is TRBV29-1 and J usage is TRBJ2-7; TRBD2 aligns across 11 bases. V was pared by 6 bases and J by 3 bases, with 7 bases of the junction left unmatched. In germline, CDR1 is SQVTM, CDR2 ANQGSEA. The CDR3 sequence is 14 residues long. CDR3 DNA sequence: TGCAGCGTGGGGGGACTAGCGGACCACTACGAGCAGTACTTC. Translation gives CSVGGLADHYEQYF.

V and J are TRBV9 and TRBJ2-3; unclear D gene. This CDR3 region has 15 residues. The V end was cut by 2 bases, the J end by 2 bases, with 12 bases between. Germline loops: CDR1 SGDLS, CDR2 YYNGEE. This CDR3 is CASSVGLLLTDTQYF. CDR3 in DNA: TGTGCCAGCAGCGTCGGTCTTCTTCTCACAGATACGCAGTATTTT.

The gene calls are TRBV5-6 and TRBJ2-1, with D maybe TRBD2 (5 bases). CDR3 size: 19 residues. The germline V and J ends were trimmed by 3 bases and 0 bases, with 22 bases remaining between them. From germline, CDR1 is SGHDT and CDR2 YYEEEE. In nucleotides, the CDR3 is TGTGCCAGCAGCTCCCCCTTCGGAGCGGTTCCCAGCTCCTACAATGAGCAGTTCTTC. It specifies CASSSPFGAVPSSYNEQFF.

J is TRBJ2-3 and V is TRBV6-1, with TRBD1 identical over 9 bases. Germline CDR1 and CDR2: MNHNS and SASEGT. Unmatched junction bases numbered 10, after V lost 7 bases and J lost 5 bases. This CDR3 is 15 amino acids long. The CDR3 here is CASKDRGLRGDTQYF. CDR3 nucleotides: TGTGCCAGCAAGGACAGGGGATTGCGAGGAGATACGCAGTATTTT.

Turning to this clone: Sequence at one end of the junction differs from germline and may be a read error. V gene TRBV27 combines with J gene TRBJ1-1; perhaps TRBD1 as D (5 bases). The CDR3 runs to 13 residues. Germline assignment: CDR1 MNHEY and CDR2 SMNVEV (reference sequence). For the CDR3, the DNA is TGTGCCAGCAGTTTATCCGACAGCCCCTATCGAGTCTTT. Translation gives CASSLSDSPYRVF.

This sequence joins TRBV4-1 and TRBJ2-1; TRBD2 might be the D (5 bases). The CDR3 loop spans 13 amino acids. Germline V gives CDR1 MGHRA, CDR2 YSYEKL. V was clipped by 4 bases and J by 10 bases, with 14 bases between them. CDR3 sequence reads: CASSPTPTGEQFF. For the CDR3, the DNA is TGCGCCAGCAGCCCAACCCCGACGGGAGAGCAGTTCTTC.

A remark on this clone: At one of its ends the junction is not consistent with the germline gene, which may arise from a read error. V and J are TRBV25-1 and TRBJ2-7, with D tentatively TRBD1 (7 bases). CDR1 is MGHDK, CDR2 SYGVNS, per germline. The CDR3 length is 18 residues. CDR3 residues: CASSGPYLSGDSPYEQSF. As DNA, the CDR3 is TGTGCCAGCAGTGGGCCTTACCTCTCGGGGGACAGTCCCTACGAGCAGTCCTTC.

This clone appeared a few times. The chain joins TRBV9 to TRBJ2-1, with D perhaps matching TRBD2 (5 bases). CDR3 size: 14 residues. Per germline, CDR1 SGDLS and CDR2 YYNGEE. Deletions cut 0 bases from V and 10 bases from J, with 14 bases between. DNA of the CDR3: TGTGCCAGCAGCGTAGAAGGTAGCGTACAGGAGCAGTTCTTC. Its translation: CASSVEGSVQEQFF.

J is TRBJ2-5 and V is TRBV5-1; 10 bases fit TRBD2. With the DNA end fitting TRBJ2-7 better, the J assignment may be wrong. Per the germline V gene, CDR1 is SGHRS and CDR2 is YFSETQ. This CDR3 has 15 amino acids. The chain's CDR3 is CASSLVPSGSNEQYF. The CDR3 coding sequence is TGCGCCAGCAGCTTAGTCCCTAGCGGGAGTAACGAGCAGTACTTC.

In this sample, this clone turned up many times. J is TRBJ2-7 and V is TRBV7-2; maybe TRBD1 (6 bases). The V and J ends lost 5 bases and 9 bases respectively, with 17 bases between them. This CDR3 contains 13 residues. The germline gives CDR1 SGHTA, CDR2 FQGNSA. CDR3 DNA sequence: TGTGCCAGCAGCCTCCTTCGGACAGCCCTGCAGTACTTC. Translated, it gives CASSLLRTALQYF. Full variable domain (rest looked up from reference TRBV7-2 and TRBJ2-7): GAGVSQSPSNKVTEKGKDVELRCDPISGHTALYWYRQSLGQGLEFLIYFQGNSAPDKSGLPSDRFSAERTGGSVSTLTIQRTQQEDSAVYLCASSLLRTALQYFGPGTRLTVT.

This chain connects TRBV5-1 to TRBJ1-1, with D uncertain. The CDR3 totals 13 residues. CDR1 is SGHRS and CDR2 is YFSETQ in the germline V gene. Trimming pared 0 bases from V and 1 base from J, leaving 4 bases between. The CDR3 DNA reads TGCGCCAGCAGCTTGGCCGGGAACACTGAAGCTTTCTTT. This translates into CASSLAGNTEAFF.

This clone was seen only a few times. CDR3 in DNA: TGCGCCAGCAGCTGGAGGCCGACTAGCGGGAGGGGCGATGAGCAGTTCTTC. Translating it yields CASSWRPTSGRGDEQFF. V usage is TRBV5-1 and J usage is TRBJ2-1, with 14 bases matching TRBD2. The germline V gene encodes CDR1 SGHRS and CDR2 YFSETQ. Trimming cost V 3 bases and J 8 bases; bases outside gene matches: 10. This CDR3 has 17 amino acids.

V gene TRBV4-1 combines with J gene TRBJ1-1; possible D gene TRBD1, 5 bases. CDR3 length: 14 amino acids. The germline gives CDR1 MGHRA, CDR2 YSYEKL. Trimming stripped 0 bases from V and 6 bases from J, with 11 bases between. The CDR3 loop is CASSQERAGAEAFF. The CDR3 DNA reads TGCGCCAGCAGCCAAGAAAGGGCGGGGGCTGAAGCTTTCTTT.

V and J are TRBV2 and TRBJ1-1; D gene unclear. Germline V gene sequence: CDR1 SNHLY, CDR2 FYNNEI. V was cut by 7 bases and J by 1 base, with 10 bases left in between. The length of the CDR3 is 13 residues. The CDR3 protein is CASTPYGNTEAFF. In nucleotides, the CDR3 is TGTGCCAGCACCCCTTACGGGAACACTGAAGCTTTCTTT.

The rearrangement joins TRBV6-5 to TRBJ1-3; D not certain. The CDR3 contains 13 residues. Between the trimmed V and J ends, which lost 0 bases and 4 bases, there was a span of 4 bases. Germline CDR1 is MNHEY and CDR2 is SVGAGI. CDR3 nucleotide sequence: TGTGCCAGCAGTTACTCCGGGGGAAACACCATATATTTT. It specifies CASSYSGGNTIYF.

The chain uses TRBV7-8 and TRBJ1-4, with TRBD1 matching over 8 bases. V shed 6 bases, J shed 5 bases, and the junction held 5 bases outside the gene matches. Germline CDR1 is SGHVS and CDR2 is FQNEAQ. The CDR3 sequence is 14 residues long. As DNA, the CDR3 is TGTGCCAGCAGTCTGGACAGGGCAAATGAAAAACTGTTTTTT. Protein: CASSLDRANEKLFF.

This clone was counted only a few times. CDR3 in amino acids: CASSARESDTQYF. The CDR3 DNA follows: TGTGCCAGCAGTGCCCGGGAGTCCGATACGCAGTATTTT. The rearrangement links TRBV2 to TRBJ2-3, with D possibly TRBD2 on 6 matching bases. The germline gives CDR1 SNHLY, CDR2 FYNNEI. The CDR3 totals 13 residues. V gave up 4 bases and J gave up 6 bases, with 11 bases separating them.

This chain links TRBV15 with TRBJ1-1, with D possibly TRBD1 on 6 matching bases. CDR1 is LNHNV and CDR2 is YYDKDF in the germline V gene (reference sequence). Between the trimmed V and J ends, which lost 1 base and 11 bases, there was a span of 17 bases. CDR3 length: 14 residues. The DNA of the CDR3 is TGTGCCACCAGCAGAGGACAGGTCGAGCTTGGGGCTTTCTTT. Encoded protein: CATSRGQVELGAFF. Variable domain in full (rest from reference TRBV15 and TRBJ1-1): DAMVIQNPRYQVTQFGKPVTLSCSQTLNHNVMYWYQQKSSQAPKLLFHYYDKDFNNEADTPDNFQSRRPNTSFCFLDIRSPGLGDTAMYLCATSRGQVELGAFFGQGTRLTVV.

This clone was counted a few times. V is TRBV21-1 and J is TRBJ1-5; the tabulated D call, TRBD1, remains unverified against the DNA. TRBV21-1 is recorded as a pseudogene. The CDR3 is 17 residues long. CDR3 DNA sequence: TGTGCCAGCAGCATTAGGGTTCGGGACAGTAGCAATCAGCCCCAGCATTTT. It translates to CASSIRVRDSSNQPQHF.

The chain links TRBV28 to TRBJ2-2, with 8 positions matching TRBD2. The CDR3 is 15 residues long. The ends lost 3 bases at V and 3 bases at J; junction bases unmatched: 3. The germline CDR1 and CDR2 sequences are MDHEN and SYDVKM. The CDR3 nucleotides read TGTGCCAGCAGTTTCGGGGGGGAACACACCGGGGAGCTGTTTTTT. Residues: CASSFGGEHTGELFF.

This sequence joins TRBV4-2 and TRBJ1-1; 7 nucleotides align to TRBD1. Losses at the gene ends were 0 bases for V and 0 bases for J; bases not matched to a gene: 4. CDR3 size: 16 residues. Germline V gene sequence: CDR1 LGHNA, CDR2 YNFKEQ. CDR3 in DNA: TGTGCCAGCAGCCAAGATCACGGGACAGTGAACACTGAAGCTTTCTTT. Protein: CASSQDHGTVNTEAFF.

The chain employs TRBV27 and TRBJ2-1, with 7 bases identical to TRBD1. Looked up from germline, CDR1 is MNHEY and CDR2 is SMNVEV (reference sequence). Losses at the gene ends were 5 bases for V and 6 bases for J; bases not matched to a gene: 10. The CDR3 has 15 amino acids. CDR3 protein: CASSLPGTASNEQFF. CDR3 sequence (DNA): TGTGCCAGCAGTCTCCCCGGGACAGCGAGCAATGAGCAGTTCTTC.

The V and J genes are TRBV12-5 and TRBJ1-1, with 11 bases that match TRBD1. CDR3 length: 17 residues. J was trimmed by 3 bases and V by 4 bases; bases with no gene match: 10. Germline V CDR1 and CDR2: LGHNT, FRNRAP. CDR3 residues: CASGSPDRGLMYTEAFF. For the CDR3, the DNA is TGTGCTAGTGGTTCCCCGGACAGGGGGCTTATGTACACTGAAGCTTTCTTT.

This sequence joins TRBV19 and TRBJ2-3; unclear D gene. The CDR3 consists of 13 residues. Trimming took off 5 bases at V and 4 bases at J, with 10 bases between the two ends. Germline-derived CDR1 and CDR2 are LNHDA and SQIVND (reference sequence). The CDR3 DNA sequence: TGTGCCAGTAGTGCTCGTTCAGCAGATACGCAGTATTTT. Translating gives CASSARSADTQYF.

Only a few counts were recorded for this clone. The V call is TRBV28, the J call TRBJ1-5, with 8 bases aligning to TRBD1. The junction had 8 bases not matched to a gene; V was cut back by 9 bases and J by 1 base. The CDR3 length is 15 residues. The germline CDR1 and CDR2 sequences are MDHEN and SYDVKM. CDR3 in amino acids: CASCWDRLSNQPQHF. The DNA of the CDR3 is TGTGCCAGTTGTTGGGACAGGTTGAGCAATCAGCCCCAGCATTTT.

The chain links TRBV30 to TRBJ2-2, with D tentatively TRBD1 (6 bases). Per germline, CDR1 GTSNPN and CDR2 SVGIG (reference sequence). This CDR3 region has 13 residues. The ends were cut back, 7 bases at V and 5 bases at J, with 14 bases in the middle. CDR3 sequence (DNA): TGTGCCTACTTAGGGGGTTGGACCGGGGAGCTGTTTTTT. Translating gives CAYLGGWTGELFF.

This clone was recorded a few times. The J gene is TRBJ2-7, the V gene TRBV11-2, with D hard to call. Germline V CDR1 and CDR2: SGHAT, FQNNGV. The CDR3 runs to 11 residues. V shed 4 bases and J shed 6 bases, with 7 bases lying between them. CDR3 bases: TGTGCCAGCAGCTCAGGTTTCGAGCAGTACTTC. It yields the protein CASSSGFEQYF.